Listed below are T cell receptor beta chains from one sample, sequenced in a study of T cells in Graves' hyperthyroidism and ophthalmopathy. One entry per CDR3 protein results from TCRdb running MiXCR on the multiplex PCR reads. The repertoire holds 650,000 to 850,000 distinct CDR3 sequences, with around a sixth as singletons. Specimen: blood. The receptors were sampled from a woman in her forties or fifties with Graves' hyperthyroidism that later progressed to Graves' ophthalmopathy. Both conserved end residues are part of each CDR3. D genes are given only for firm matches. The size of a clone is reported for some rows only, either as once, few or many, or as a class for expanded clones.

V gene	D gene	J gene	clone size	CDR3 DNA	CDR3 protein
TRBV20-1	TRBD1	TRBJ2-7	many	TGCAGTGCCACCCTGGACAGGGTATACGAGCAGTACTTC	CSATLDRVYEQYF
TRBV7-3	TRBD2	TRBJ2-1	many	TGTGCCAGCAGCCCGGGACTAGCGTACAATGAGCAGTTCTTC	CASSPGLAYNEQFF
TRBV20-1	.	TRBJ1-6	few	TGCAGTGCCCAGGTACCTGGGAGTTCACCCCTCCACTTT	CSAQVPGSSPLHF
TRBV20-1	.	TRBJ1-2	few	TGCAGTGCTAGGGGAGGGGCCGGGAGCTATGGCTACACCTTC	CSARGGAGSYGYTF
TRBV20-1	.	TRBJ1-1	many	TGCAGCTCAGAGGAGTGGGGGGGGATCACTGAAGCTTTCTTT	CSSEEWGGITEAFF
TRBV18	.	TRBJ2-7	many	TGTGCCAGCTCACCCCTCGACGGCTACGAGCAGTACTTC	CASSPLDGYEQYF
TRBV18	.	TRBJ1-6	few	TGTGCCAGCTCACCGAGGGCGGACGTTAGCTCCTATAATTCACCCCTCCACTTT	CASSPRADVSSYNSPLHF
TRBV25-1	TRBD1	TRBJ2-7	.	TGTGCCAGCAGTGACCCCGGGACAGGGGTCCACTACGAGCAGTACTTC	CASSDPGTGVHYEQYF
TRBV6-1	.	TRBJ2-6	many	TGTGCCAGCACAGGGACTGGGGCCAACGTCCTGACTTTC	CASTGTGANVLTF
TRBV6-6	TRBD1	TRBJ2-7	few	TGTGCCAGCAGTTACGACAGGGACTCCTACGAGCAGTACTTC	CASSYDRDSYEQYF
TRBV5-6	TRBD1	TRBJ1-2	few	TGTGCCAGCAGCTTGGAGGACAGGGCCTATGGCTACACCTTC	CASSLEDRAYGYTF
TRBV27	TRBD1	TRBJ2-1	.	TGTGCCAGCAGTTACGGGACAGGGGGCATTGAGCAGTTCTTC	CASSYGTGGIEQFF
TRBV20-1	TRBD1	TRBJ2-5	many	TGCAGTGCTAGGGCTGTGATTGGGTCCGAAGGGACAGTCTACGAGACCCAGTACTTC	CSARAVIGSEGTVYETQYF
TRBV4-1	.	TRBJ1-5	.	TGCGCCAGCAGCCGAACACAGAGCAATCAGCCCCAGCATTTT	CASSRTQSNQPQHF
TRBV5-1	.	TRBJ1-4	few	TGTGCCAGCAGCTTGGGGCGGGGGACGGTTGAAAAACTGTTTTTT	CASSLGRGTVEKLFF
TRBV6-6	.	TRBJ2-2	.	TGTGCCAGCAGTTACTCCCGAGGGCGAAGGGACACCGGGGAGCTGTTTTTT	CASSYSRGRRDTGELFF
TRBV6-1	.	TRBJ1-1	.	TGTGCCAGCAGTGAAATGGCCTGGGGGGAAGGCACTGAAGCTTTCTTT	CASSEMAWGEGTEAFF
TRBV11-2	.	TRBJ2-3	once	TGTGCCAGCAGCTCGCTACAGGGAGGGGGAGCGCAGTATTTT	CASSSLQGGGAQYF
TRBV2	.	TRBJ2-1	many	TGTGCCAGCACCAGTCAGCGGGCCTACAATGAGCAGTTCTTC	CASTSQRAYNEQFF
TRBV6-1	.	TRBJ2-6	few	TGTGCCAGCGACATGGGGTATGGGGCCAACGTCCTGACTTTC	CASDMGYGANVLTF
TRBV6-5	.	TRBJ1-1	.	TGTGCCAGCAGTTCCACCGGGGGGGGCTCACGGGGGTCTGAAGCTTTCTTT	CASSSTGGGSRGSEAFF
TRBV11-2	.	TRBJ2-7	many	TGTGCCAGCAGCTGGACGGGCCGGGGCTACGAGCAGTACTTC	CASSWTGRGYEQYF
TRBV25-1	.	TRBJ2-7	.	TGTGCCAGCAGTGAATCCTCCAAGGGGGTTGGACTATGGAGCGAGCAGTACTTC	CASSESSKGVGLWSEQYF
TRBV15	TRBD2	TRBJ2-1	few	TGTGCCACCAGCAGAGAGGTAGCGGGGGAATACAATGAGCAGTTCTTC	CATSREVAGEYNEQFF
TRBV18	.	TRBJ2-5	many	TGTGCCAGCTCACGCCTAGAGGAGACCCAGTACTTC	CASSRLEETQYF
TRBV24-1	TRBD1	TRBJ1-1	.	TGTGCCACTCGGGACAGGGGTAACACTGAAGCTTTCTTT	CATRDRGNTEAFF
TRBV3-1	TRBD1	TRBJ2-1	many	TGTGCCAGCAGCCCACACCGGGACAGCCAGTTCTTC	CASSPHRDSQFF
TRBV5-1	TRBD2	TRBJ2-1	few	TGCGCCAGCAGCTCGGAATCTAGACTAGCGGGGGGGCTTTACAATGAGCAGTTCTTC	CASSSESRLAGGLYNEQFF
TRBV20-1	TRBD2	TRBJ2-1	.	TGCAGTGCTAGGGCTAGCGGGGGGGAGGGCAATGAGCAGTTCTTC	CSARASGGEGNEQFF
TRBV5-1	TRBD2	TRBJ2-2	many	TGCGCCAGCAGCTTGGCCGAGGGAGGGACCACCGGGGAGCTGTTTTTT	CASSLAEGGTTGELFF
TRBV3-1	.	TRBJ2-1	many	TGTGCCAGCAGCCAAGAAGACAGTTTCTACTCCTACAATGAGCAGTTCTTC	CASSQEDSFYSYNEQFF
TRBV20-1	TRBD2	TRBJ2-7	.	TGCAGTGGCCTAAGACTAGCGGGGGGACCTTACGAGCAGTACTTC	CSGLRLAGGPYEQYF
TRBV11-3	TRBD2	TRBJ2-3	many	TGTGCCAGCAGCTTAGGATTAGCGGGGGCCGCAGATACGCAGTATTTT	CASSLGLAGAADTQYF
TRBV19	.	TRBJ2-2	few	TGTGCCAGTACAGGAGCCGGGGAGCTGTTTTTT	CASTGAGELFF
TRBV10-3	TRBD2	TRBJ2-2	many	TGTGCCATCAGTGGGGTAGCGGGGGGCCGTCAAGACGGGGAGCTGTTTTTT	CAISGVAGGRQDGELFF
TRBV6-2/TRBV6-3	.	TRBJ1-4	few	TGTGCCAGCACTATTTCCCACACTGCAACTAATGAAAAACTGTTTTTT	CASTISHTATNEKLFF
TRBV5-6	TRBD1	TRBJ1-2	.	TGTGCCAGCAGCTACGTGGGACAGGGCATCTATGGCTACACCTTC	CASSYVGQGIYGYTF
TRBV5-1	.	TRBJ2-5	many	TGTGCCAGCAGCTTACTCCAAGAGACCCAGTACTTC	CASSLLQETQYF
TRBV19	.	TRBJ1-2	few	TGTGCCAGTCTGTCGGATTCAGGGGCGCCTTTTGAAGGCTACACCTTC	CASLSDSGAPFEGYTF
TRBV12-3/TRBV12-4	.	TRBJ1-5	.	TGTGCCAGCACCCAGGTGGGGGATAGCAATCAGCCCCAGCATTTT	CASTQVGDSNQPQHF
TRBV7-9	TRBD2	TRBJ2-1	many	TGTGCCAGCAGCCCCGGGTATAGCGGGGTCTATGAGCAGTTCTTC	CASSPGYSGVYEQFF
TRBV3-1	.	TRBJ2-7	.	TGTGCCAGCAGCCAAGATTTAGGGCTCTACGAGCAGTACTTC	CASSQDLGLYEQYF
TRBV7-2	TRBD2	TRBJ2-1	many	TGTGCCAGCAGCTTAGTTTTTAGCGGGGGGGACAATGAGCAGTTCTTC	CASSLVFSGGDNEQFF
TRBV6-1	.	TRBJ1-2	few	TGTGCCAGCAGTCCTTCGGACAGCCGTGGCTACACCTTC	CASSPSDSRGYTF
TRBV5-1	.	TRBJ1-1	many	TGCGCCAGCAGCCAAAATACAGTGCGAAACACTGAAGCTTTCTTT	CASSQNTVRNTEAFF
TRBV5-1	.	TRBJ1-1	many	TGCGCCAGCTACACATCGGGGGGTGAAGCTTTCTTT	CASYTSGGEAFF